This TCR beta chain appears in the sequencing data of a study of blood T cell repertoires in COVID-19 (dated by TCRdb to the early 2020s). As for the study more broadly: Samples covering the acute and convalescent phases of COVID-19 were provided by collaborators in the United States, Italy and Spain. The material from the prospective study consisted of cDNA or gDNA derived from T cells, B-cell-depleted T cells, or PBMCs. Deeply sampled blood TCRbeta repertoires from subjects exposed to, actively infected with, or recovered from COVID-19 were included in the dataset. The repertoires were made available in a free public database intended to serve as a resource for research on the immune response to SARS-CoV-2. The samples were drawn from the first 160 participants of the ongoing ImmuneRACE study and from 1,254 subjects provided by 6 global collaborators. Sample metadata almost always included a de-identified subject ID, COVID-19 status, age in years and sex. Where available, HLA class I and class II types were taken from metadata supplied by the sample provider and were not determined by assay-based typing. Points the paper makes about the study in general: The amount of clinical and demographic metadata varied by source and participant and was provided uncurated.

On this clone itself: No antigen is known for it. The record has no base qualities; no much larger clone is one base away.

In Seattle, one collaborating source enrolled patients while the infection was active and tracked those patients longitudinally over the course of disease. Each collaborating institution followed its own protocols to collect whole blood in K2EDTA tubes. For TCRbeta analysis, collaborators shipped samples in one of three forms: frozen whole blood, isolated PBMCs, or DNA extracted from either of those sample types. TCRbeta CDR3 regions were amplified from genomic DNA by means of the immunoSEQ Assay, a bias-controlled multiplex PCR. From the authors' description of their analysis: The number of nucleated cells in each sample was estimated by amplification of reference gene primers within the assay. To quantify the absolute abundance of each unique TCRbeta CDR3 rearrangement, sequence reads were collapsed and filtered. For each sample, productive Simpson clonality was calculated as the square root of Simpson's diversity index over productive rearrangements. Not all clones reach the TCRdb copy of this immuneACCESS table, which keeps in-frame sequences only. Checked studies attribute under half of the gap to unresolved V genes and leave the rest unexplained. Clonal size and the V and J genes are those of that table, whereas D and trimming came from the DNA. Across this sample there are 100,000 to 150,000 clones, with around nine tenths seen only once. The biggest ten clones account for about an eighth of the sample.

The cysteine opens and the phenylalanine closes a CDR3 of 15 amino acids. Just CDR3 DNA is preserved here, 45 bases in frame from base 1. The junction carries 9 bases between V and J, which are trimmed by 0 bases and 1 base respectively. In the germline V gene (reference sequence), CDR1 corresponds to WNHNN and CDR2 to SYGVQD. The V gene is TRBV10-1 and the J gene is TRBJ1-1; perhaps TRBD1 is the D gene, with 5 bases matching. This sequence was found in a woman aged 70-85 years with COVID-19, enrolled during active disease. Sequencing was done on a sample of peripheral blood. The nucleotides read TGCGCCAGCAGTGAGTCAGGACACACGAACACTGAAGCTTTCTTT. This sequence encodes CASSESGHTNTEAFF.